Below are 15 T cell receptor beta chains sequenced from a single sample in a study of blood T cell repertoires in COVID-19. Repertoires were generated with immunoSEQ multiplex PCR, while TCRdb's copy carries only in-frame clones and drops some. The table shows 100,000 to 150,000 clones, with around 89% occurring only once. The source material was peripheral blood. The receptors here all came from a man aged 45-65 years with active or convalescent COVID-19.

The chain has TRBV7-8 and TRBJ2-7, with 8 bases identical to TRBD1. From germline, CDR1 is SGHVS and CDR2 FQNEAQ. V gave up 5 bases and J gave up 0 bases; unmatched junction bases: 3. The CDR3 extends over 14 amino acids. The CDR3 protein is CASSPGTGSYEQYF. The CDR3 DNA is TGTGCCAGCAGCCCCGGGACAGGCTCCTACGAGCAGTACTTC.

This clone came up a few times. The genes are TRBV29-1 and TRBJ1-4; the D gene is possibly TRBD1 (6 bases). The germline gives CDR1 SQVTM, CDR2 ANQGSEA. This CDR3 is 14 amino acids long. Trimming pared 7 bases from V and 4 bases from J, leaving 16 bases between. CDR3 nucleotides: TGCAGCGCTAAACACAGGGACCATAATGAAAAACTGTTTTTT. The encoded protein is CSAKHRDHNEKLFF.

The CDR3 DNA reads TGCAGCGCCCCAGATACCCAAGAGACCCAGTACTTC. Its translation: CSAPDTQETQYF. This chain connects TRBV29-1 to TRBJ2-5; D unclear. CDR1 and CDR2 (germline): SQVTM, ANQGSEA. Deletions cut 7 bases from V and 1 base from J, with 10 bases between. This CDR3 spans 12 amino acids.

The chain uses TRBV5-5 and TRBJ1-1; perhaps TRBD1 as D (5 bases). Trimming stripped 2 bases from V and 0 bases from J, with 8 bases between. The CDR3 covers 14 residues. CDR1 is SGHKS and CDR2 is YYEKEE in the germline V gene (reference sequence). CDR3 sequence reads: CASSFRVLNTEAFF. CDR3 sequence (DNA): TGTGCCAGCAGCTTCAGGGTTCTGAACACTGAAGCTTTCTTT.

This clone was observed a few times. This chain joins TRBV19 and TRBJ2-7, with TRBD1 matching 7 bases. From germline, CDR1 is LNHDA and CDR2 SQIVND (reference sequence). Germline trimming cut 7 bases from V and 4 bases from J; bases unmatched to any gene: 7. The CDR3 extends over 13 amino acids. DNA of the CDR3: TGTGCCAGTAATAGGGGGCGCGGTTACGAGCAGTACTTC. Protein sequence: CASNRGRGYEQYF.

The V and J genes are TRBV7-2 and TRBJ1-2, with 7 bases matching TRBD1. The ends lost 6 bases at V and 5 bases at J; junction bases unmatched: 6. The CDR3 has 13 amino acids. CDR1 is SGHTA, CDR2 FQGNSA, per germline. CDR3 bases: TGTGCCAGCAGTACAAGACAGGGTTATGGCTACACCTTC. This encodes CASSTRQGYGYTF.

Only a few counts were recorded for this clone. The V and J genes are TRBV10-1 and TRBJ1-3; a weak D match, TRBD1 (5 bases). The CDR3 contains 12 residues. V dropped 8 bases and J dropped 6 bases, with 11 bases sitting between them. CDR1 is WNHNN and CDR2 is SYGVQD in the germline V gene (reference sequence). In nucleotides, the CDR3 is TGCGCCAGCGCGGACATGGCAAACACCATATATTTT. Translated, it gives CASADMANTIYF.

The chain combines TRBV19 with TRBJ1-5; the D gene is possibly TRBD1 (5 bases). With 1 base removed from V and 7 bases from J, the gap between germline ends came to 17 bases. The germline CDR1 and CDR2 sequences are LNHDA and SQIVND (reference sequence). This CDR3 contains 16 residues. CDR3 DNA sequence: TGTGCCAGTAGTATAGGATTACGCAGGGAAGGCCAGCCCCAGCATTTT. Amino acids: CASSIGLRREGQPQHF.

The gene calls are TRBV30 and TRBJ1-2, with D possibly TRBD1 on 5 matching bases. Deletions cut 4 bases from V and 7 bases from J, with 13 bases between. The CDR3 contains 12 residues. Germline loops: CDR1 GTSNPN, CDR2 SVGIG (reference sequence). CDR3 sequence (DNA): TGTGCCTGGATTTTCGGGGACTCTGGCTACACCTTC. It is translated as CAWIFGDSGYTF.

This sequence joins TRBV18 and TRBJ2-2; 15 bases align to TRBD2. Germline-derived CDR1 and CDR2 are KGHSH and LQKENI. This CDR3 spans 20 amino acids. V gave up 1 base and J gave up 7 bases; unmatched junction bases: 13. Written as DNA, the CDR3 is TGTGCCAGCTCACCACGCCAGGGACTAGCGGGAGGAGGCGGCGGCGGGGAGCTGTTTTTT. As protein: CASSPRQGLAGGGGGGELFF.

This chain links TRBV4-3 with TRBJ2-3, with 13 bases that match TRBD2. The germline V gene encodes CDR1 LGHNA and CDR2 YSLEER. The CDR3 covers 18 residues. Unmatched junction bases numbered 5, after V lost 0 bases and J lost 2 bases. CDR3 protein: CASSQDMTSGGYTDTQYF. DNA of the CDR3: TGCGCCAGCAGCCAAGATATGACTAGCGGGGGGTACACAGATACGCAGTATTTT.

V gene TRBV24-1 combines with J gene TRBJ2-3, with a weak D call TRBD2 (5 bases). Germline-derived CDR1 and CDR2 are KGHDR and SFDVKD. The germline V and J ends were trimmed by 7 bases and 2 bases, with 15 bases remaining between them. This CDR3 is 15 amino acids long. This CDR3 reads CATRGPSPDTDTQYF. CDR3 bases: TGTGCCACCAGGGGCCCTAGCCCTGACACAGATACGCAGTATTTT.

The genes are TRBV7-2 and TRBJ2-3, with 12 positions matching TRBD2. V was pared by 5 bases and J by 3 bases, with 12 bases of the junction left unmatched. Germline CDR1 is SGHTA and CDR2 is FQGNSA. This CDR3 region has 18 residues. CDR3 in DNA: TGTGCCAGCAGCGCCCAACCTAGCGGGGGGGTATTAACAGATACGCAGTATTTT. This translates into CASSAQPSGGVLTDTQYF.

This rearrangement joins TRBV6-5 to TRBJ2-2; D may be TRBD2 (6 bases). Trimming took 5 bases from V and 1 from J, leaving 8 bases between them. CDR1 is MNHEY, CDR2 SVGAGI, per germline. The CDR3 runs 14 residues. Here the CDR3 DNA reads TGTGCCAGCAGTCCCGGGAGGAACACCGGGGAGCTGTTTTTT. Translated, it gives CASSPGRNTGELFF.

The CDR3 DNA reads TGCGCCAGCAGCAGTGACGGGGCTAGCGGGACAGAGACCCAGTACTTC. It encodes CASSSDGASGTETQYF. The chain is built from TRBV5-1 and TRBJ2-5, with 9 bases aligning to TRBD2. V shed 4 bases, J shed 4 bases, and the junction held 11 bases outside the gene matches. The germline CDR1 and CDR2 sequences are SGHRS and YFSETQ. This CDR3 comprises 16 residues.